The 2 T cell receptor beta chains presented below share a single source sample, sequenced in a study of cytomegalovirus exposure and HLA in healthy donors. In the PCR, 60 Vbeta and 13 Jbeta primers were used. Produced via immunoSEQ multiplex PCR; TCRdb's table is partial and in-frame only. The sample contains about 190,000 clones, just under 75% of which appear only once. Source material: PBMCs. Receptors were obtained from a man in his thirties or forties in good health and CMV-seropositive.

This chain joins TRBV7-2 and TRBJ2-1, with a possible D match to TRBD2 (6 bases). The CDR3 is 14 residues long. V lost 0 bases and J 10 bases, leaving 13 bases between the germline ends. Germline V gene data show CDR1 as SGHTA and CDR2 as FQGNSA. The CDR3 sequence: CASSLAGLPLEQFF. Here the CDR3 DNA reads TGTGCCAGCAGCTTAGCCGGACTACCTTTGGAGCAGTTCTTC.

The rearrangement joins TRBV14 to TRBJ2-3; a weak D match, TRBD2 (6 bases). The germline V gene has CDR1 SGHDN and CDR2 FVKESK. Trimming left V 4 bases short and J 5 bases short, with 13 bases between. The CDR3 is 14 residues long. DNA of the CDR3: TGTGCCAGCAGCCCACCGGGGGTCGGAGATACGCAGTATTTT. Translated, it gives CASSPPGVGDTQYF.